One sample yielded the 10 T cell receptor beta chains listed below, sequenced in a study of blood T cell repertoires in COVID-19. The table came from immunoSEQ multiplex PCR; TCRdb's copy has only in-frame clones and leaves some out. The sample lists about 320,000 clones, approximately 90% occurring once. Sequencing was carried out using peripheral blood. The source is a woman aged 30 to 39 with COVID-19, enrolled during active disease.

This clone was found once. The CDR3 protein is CASSLEARGLGGTEAFF. For the CDR3, the DNA is TGCGCCAGCAGCTTGGAGGCCAGGGGGCTTGGAGGCACTGAAGCTTTCTTT. V and J are TRBV5-1 and TRBJ1-1; 8 bases align to TRBD1. The V gene end was trimmed by 0 bases and the J gene end by 4 bases; junction bases not matched to a gene: 11. The CDR3 covers 17 residues. Germline CDR1 SGHRS, CDR2 YFSETQ. The full variable domain, with the rest looked up from reference TRBV5-1 and TRBJ1-1, is KAGVTQTPRYLIKTRGQQVTLSCSPISGHRSVSWYQQTPGQGLQFLFEYFSETQRNKGNFPGRFSGRQFSNSRSEMNVSTLELGDSALYLCASSLEARGLGGTEAFFGQGTRLTVV.

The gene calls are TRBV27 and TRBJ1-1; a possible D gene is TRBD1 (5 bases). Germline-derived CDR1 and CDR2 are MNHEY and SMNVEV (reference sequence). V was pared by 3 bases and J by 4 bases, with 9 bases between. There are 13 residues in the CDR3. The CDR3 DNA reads TGTGCCAGCAGTTTTCAGGGTATCACTGAAGCTTTCTTT. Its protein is CASSFQGITEAFF.

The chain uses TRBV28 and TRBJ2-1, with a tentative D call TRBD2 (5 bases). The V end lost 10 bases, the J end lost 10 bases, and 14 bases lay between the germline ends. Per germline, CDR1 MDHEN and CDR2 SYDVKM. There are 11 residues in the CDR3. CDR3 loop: CAILRGREQFF. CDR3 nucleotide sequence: TGTGCCATATTGAGAGGGCGGGAGCAGTTCTTC.

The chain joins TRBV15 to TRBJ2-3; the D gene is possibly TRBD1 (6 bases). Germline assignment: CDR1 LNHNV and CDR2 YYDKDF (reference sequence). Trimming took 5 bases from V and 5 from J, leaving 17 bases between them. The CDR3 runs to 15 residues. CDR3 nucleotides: TGTGCCACCAGCGGGATTGGGGGCTCTCTAGATACGCAGTATTTT. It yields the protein CATSGIGGSLDTQYF. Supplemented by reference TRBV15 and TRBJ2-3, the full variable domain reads DAMVIQNPRYQVTQFGKPVTLSCSQTLNHNVMYWYQQKSSQAPKLLFHYYDKDFNNEADTPDNFQSRRPNTSFCFLDIRSPGLGDTAMYLCATSGIGGSLDTQYFGPGTRLTVL.

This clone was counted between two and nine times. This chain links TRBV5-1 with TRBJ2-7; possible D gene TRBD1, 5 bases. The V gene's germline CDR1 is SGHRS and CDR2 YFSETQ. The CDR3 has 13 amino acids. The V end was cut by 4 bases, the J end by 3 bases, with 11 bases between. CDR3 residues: CASSKGYFYEQYF. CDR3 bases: TGCGCCAGCAGCAAGGGGTACTTCTACGAGCAGTACTTC.

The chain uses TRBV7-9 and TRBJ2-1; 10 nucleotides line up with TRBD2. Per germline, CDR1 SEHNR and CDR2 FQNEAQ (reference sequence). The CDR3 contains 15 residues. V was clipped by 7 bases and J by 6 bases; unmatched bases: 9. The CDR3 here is CASTQSGGARNEQFF. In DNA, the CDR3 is TGTGCCAGCACCCAAAGCGGGGGGGCCCGCAATGAGCAGTTCTTC.

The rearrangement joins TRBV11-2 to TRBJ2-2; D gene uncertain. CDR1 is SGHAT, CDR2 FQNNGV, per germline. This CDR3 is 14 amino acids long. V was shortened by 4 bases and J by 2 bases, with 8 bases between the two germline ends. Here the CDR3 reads CASSSSPNTGELFF. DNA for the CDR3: TGTGCCAGCAGCTCCTCCCCCAACACCGGGGAGCTGTTTTTT.

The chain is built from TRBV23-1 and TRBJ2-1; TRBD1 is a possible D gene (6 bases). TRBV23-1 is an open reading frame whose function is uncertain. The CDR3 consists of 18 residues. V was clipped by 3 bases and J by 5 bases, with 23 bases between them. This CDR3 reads CASSHSPWPQGQNNEQFF. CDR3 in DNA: TGCGCCAGCAGTCACTCCCCATGGCCCCAGGGGCAGAACAATGAGCAGTTCTTC.

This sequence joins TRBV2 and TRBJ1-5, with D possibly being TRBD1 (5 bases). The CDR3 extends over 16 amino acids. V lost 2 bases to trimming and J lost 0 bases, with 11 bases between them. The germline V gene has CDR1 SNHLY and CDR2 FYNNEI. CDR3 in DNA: TGTGCCAGCAGTGAATCAGGAGGGGATAGCAATCAGCCCCAGCATTTT. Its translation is CASSESGGDSNQPQHF.

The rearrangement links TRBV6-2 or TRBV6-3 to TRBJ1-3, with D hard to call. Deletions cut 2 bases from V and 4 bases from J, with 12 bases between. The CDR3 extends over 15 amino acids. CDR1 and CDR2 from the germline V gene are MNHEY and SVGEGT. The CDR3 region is CASSYTGGSGNTIYF. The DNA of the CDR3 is TGTGCCAGCAGTTACACCGGCGGTTCCGGAAACACCATATATTTT.